This entry describes one TCR beta chain. Its antigen remains unknown. Every bit of the isolated RNA underwent reverse transcription, so sequencing read expressed TCRB transcripts. Sequencing used immunoSEQ multiplex PCR; TCRdb keeps in-frame clones, though not all of them. The table lists 300,000 or so clones, approximately 14% of them singletons. The single heparinised draw taken from each donor contained about 100 mL of blood on average. These data originate in a study of beta chain features in type 1 diabetes. Points from the study as a whole: Any HLA-type effect on TCRB rearrangement remained unresolved here. Across all four CD4+ subsets, people with type 1 diabetes showed modestly shorter TCRB CDR3s. Possibly, sequencing cDNA over-represented cells that had high TCR expression levels.

J was trimmed by 4 bases and V by 0 bases; bases with no gene match: 3. This CDR3 contains 17 residues. The germline V gene encodes CDR1 LGHNA and CDR2 YSLEER. The sequence derives from a man between 25 and 39 years old with type 1 diabetes. Sequenced: naive CD4+ T cells from blood. The chain has TRBV4-3 and TRBJ2-1; TRBD2 aligns across 13 bases. The CDR3 reads CASSQEGTSGAYNEQFF. The CDR3 DNA sequence: TGCGCCAGCAGCCAAGAGGGGACTAGCGGGGCGTACAATGAGCAGTTCTTC.